Reported below is one T cell receptor beta chain. Just one base apart from a much larger clone, this may be a read error. The germline V gene encodes CDR1 MDHEN and CDR2 SYDVKM. V lost 2 bases to trimming and J lost 2 bases, with 7 bases between them. The CDR3 spans 15 residues. The data were obtained in a study of blood T cell repertoires in COVID-19. About the study: Sites in the United States, Italy and Spain provided acute and convalescent COVID-19 samples.

Method: immunoSEQ multiplex PCR; TCRdb's copy keeps in-frame clones and lacks some. Of about 670,000 clones in the sample, over 80% are singletons; the top ten hold roughly 0.25%. The sample comprised peripheral blood. This clonotype was obtained from a woman between 18 and 29 years old with acute or convalescent COVID-19. The chain has TRBV28 and TRBJ2-6; tentatively, D is TRBD1 (5 bases). CDR3 coding DNA: TGTGCCAGCAGTTTAAGGGGTGCTGGGGCCAACGTCCTGACTTTC. The encoded protein is CASSLRGAGANVLTF.